This TCR beta chain was observed in a study of spatial heterogeneity in lung cancer (dated by TCRdb to 2018 to 2020). For the wider study: Beta-chain transcripts were consistently detected in greater numbers than alpha-chain transcripts, which likely reflects a higher abundance of beta-chain transcripts. In the raw uncorrected reads, each unique combination of TCR and UMI appeared more than ten times on average. The study linked features of the TCR repertoire to counts of nonsynonymous mutations, which were determined by whole-exome sequencing of tumor tissue. TCR transcript counts in tumor regions correlated strongly with a T cell transcriptional module score from matched bulk RNA-seq. In non-small cell lung cancer, the study made a quantitative comparison of TCR alpha and beta repertoires among multiple tumor regions, matched nontumor lung and blood. Both alpha and beta chains were TCR-sequenced in approximately 200 tumor regions, about 64 matched nontumor lung samples and 56 PBMC samples obtained at surgery.

The library was generated by 5' RACE. For sequencing, a NextSeq 500 was employed. The TCR library protocol attached a unique molecular identifier to each TCR cDNA molecule to allow correction of PCR and sequencing errors. Per the authors' processing: TCR identification, UMI-based error correction and CDR3 extraction were all carried out with Decombinator tools. TCRs above a frequency of 2 per 1,000, corresponding to the top 1% of the tumor frequency distribution, were defined as expanded. Expanded tumor TCRs statistically deemed absent (corrected P<0.05) from at least one tumor region were classed as regional, and all other expanded tumor TCRs were classed as ubiquitous. Renyi diversity was calculated using the R vegan package after each repertoire was subsampled 100 times to 5,000 TCRs. CDR3 similarity networks were constructed using string-kernel similarity of amino acid triplets, with links drawn between CDR3s whose pairwise similarity was above 0.82. TCRdb trimmed the raw reads at Q25, called clones with MiXCR and kept productive beta chains. A single entry per CDR3 protein holds the most common genes and DNA from its merged rows. TCRdb, rather than the study authors, made the V and J calls. This sample has approximately 8,500 distinct CDR3 sequences in its table, and approximately 12% of those were observed once. The ten largest clones take up 9.5% to 11% of the sample.

The CDR3 has 16 amino acids, counting the end cysteine and phenylalanine. The retained sequence is limited to the CDR3, 48 bases, with the frame set at the first base. The germline V gene supplies CDR1 SGHVS and CDR2 FQNEAQ. The trim is 4 bases for V and 5 bases for J, with a gap of 20 bases between the germline ends. Study-wide findings and limitations: TCR-seq coverage of tumor T cells was estimated at only roughly 6.5% for alpha chains and 12% to 15% for beta chains. A correlation was observed between the number of expanded intratumoral alpha and beta TCRs and the tumor nonsynonymous mutation count. Additional single-cell paired TCR alpha and beta sequencing was considered necessary to confirm, at a functional level, the hypothesis that regional TCRs recognize regional mutations. The count of ubiquitous expanded TCRs correlated with the count of ubiquitous nonsynonymous mutations, and the count of regional expanded TCRs correlated with the count of regional nonsynonymous mutations.

Explained via the paper, the time point label denotes: sample taken at primary tumor resection. The donors were some 72 patients from the lung TRACERx cohort who had early-stage, untreated non-small cell lung cancer. Without any cell sorting, TCR sequencing was performed on whole RNA extracted either from tumor and nontumor lung tissue or from cryopreserved PBMC samples. Only patients for whom sufficient RNA was available from at least two tumor regions were selected for TCR sequencing. Before being selected, tumor and adjacent nontumor lung specimens were reviewed by a lung pathologist. This clonotype is categorized as medium-sized (0.01 to 0.1%). Its cognate antigen has yet to be identified. Qualities for individual bases were not recorded, and no much larger clone is one base off. With the library built for alpha chains, this beta chain is off target and its frequency is not meaningful.

The material sequenced was lung tumor tissue, taken at surgery. Recombination linked TRBV7-8 to TRBJ2-5; perhaps TRBD1 is the D gene, with 5 bases matching. The sequence was obtained from a male donor with early-stage non-small cell lung cancer. CDR3 region: CASSSLEAGKTETQYF. The sequence in DNA is TGTGCCAGCAGCTCCCTTGAGGCAGGGAAAACGGAGACCCAGTACTTC.